These 23 T cell receptor beta chains share one sample of origin, sequenced in a study of blood T cells in healthy people across ages (dated by TCRdb to between 2015 and 2016). The library came from 5' RACE. TCRdb records Illumina HiSeq 2500 as the sequencer. A second 7 to 11 cycle PCR used a sample-barcoded 5' primer and a J-beta primer mix. TCRdb ran its own pipeline on the public reads, namely fastp trimming at Q25 and MiXCR clone calling, and kept in-frame beta chains. Identical CDR3 protein sequences are pooled into one entry, listed with their most common genes and DNA. The sample yields 1.5 million to 2 million distinct CDR3 sequences; just under 50% were counted once. About 2.1% of the sample rests with the top ten. Sequenced sample: blood. These TCRs come from a woman aged 40 to 50 in good health.

This chain connects TRBV20-1 to TRBJ2-5; the D call may be TRBD1 or TRBD2 (5 bases each). The DNA end is more similar to TRBJ2-7, so the J call may be wrong. This CDR3 contains 14 residues. CDR1 is DFQATT, CDR2 SNEGSKA, per germline (reference sequence). The DNA for the CDR3 is TGCAGTGCGAAGTCGACTCTCACGGGGCACGAGCAGTACTTC. As protein: CSAKSTLTGHEQYF.

This clonotype has more than one count but fewer than ten. This sequence joins TRBV20-1 and TRBJ2-1; unclear D gene. The germline CDR1 and CDR2 sequences are DFQATT and SNEGSKA (reference sequence). This CDR3 has 14 amino acids. The germline V and J ends were trimmed by 4 bases and 5 bases, with 15 bases remaining between them. CDR3 protein: CSAKKGWGNNEQFF. The CDR3 bases are TGCAGTGCTAAAAAGGGATGGGGTAACAATGAGCAGTTCTTC.

The gene calls are TRBV5-6 and TRBJ2-7; 10 nucleotides match TRBD2. With V trimmed by 4 bases and J by 2 bases, 9 bases remained unmatched. This CDR3 has 16 residues. CDR1 is SGHDT and CDR2 is YYEEEE in the germline V gene. The CDR3 coding sequence is TGTGCCAGCAGCCACCGACTAGCGGGTCCCGCCTACGAGCAGTACTTC. Amino acid sequence: CASSHRLAGPAYEQYF.

The rearrangement joins TRBV4-1 to TRBJ2-1; 7 nucleotides match TRBD2. The CDR3 has 16 residues. V was clipped by 5 bases and J by 6 bases; unmatched bases: 13. Germline V CDR1 and CDR2: MGHRA, YSYEKL. The chain's CDR3 is CASSAPNQLACNEQFF. CDR3 bases: TGCGCCAGCAGCGCCCCCAACCAACTAGCGTGCAATGAGCAGTTCTTC.

This clonotype was recorded once. The chain joins TRBV5-1 to TRBJ2-5; possibly TRBD1 for D (5 bases). The CDR3 sequence is 15 residues long. V was pared by 2 bases and J by 1 base, with 12 bases between. Per germline, CDR1 SGHRS and CDR2 YFSETQ. The CDR3 sequence is CASSFVDKPQETQYF. CDR3 nucleotide sequence: TGCGCCAGCAGCTTTGTGGACAAACCCCAAGAGACCCAGTACTTC.

This clonotype has a handful of counts. The rearrangement joins TRBV6-1 to TRBJ2-1; no reliable D call. Germline CDR1 reads MNHNS; CDR2 reads SASEGT. CDR3 size: 12 residues. Trimming stripped 2 bases from V and 6 bases from J, with 5 bases between. The CDR3 sequence is CASSELSNEQFF. The CDR3 DNA is TGTGCCAGCAGTGAATTGTCCAATGAGCAGTTCTTC.

The chain recombines TRBV4-1 with TRBJ2-3; 8 positions match TRBD2. Looked up from germline, CDR1 is MGHRA and CDR2 is YSYEKL. This CDR3 is built from 18 residues. The V segment lost 1 base and the J segment 3 bases; nucleotides outside the gene matches: 12. DNA of the CDR3: TGCGCCAGCAGCCAAGTCCTTCGGGGGGGCGGGGGGACAGATACGCAGTATTTT. Protein sequence: CASSQVLRGGGGTDTQYF.

The count of this clonotype is one. This rearrangement joins TRBV24-1 to TRBJ2-7, with D possibly matching TRBD1 (5 bases). With 6 bases removed from V and 2 bases from J, the gap between germline ends came to 13 bases. This CDR3 has 14 amino acids. CDR1 and CDR2 from the germline V gene are KGHDR and SFDVKD. CDR3: CATSPAGQTYEQYF. CDR3 coding DNA: TGTGCCACCAGTCCCGCAGGGCAGACCTACGAGCAGTACTTC.

CDR3 nucleotide sequence: TGTGCCAGCAGCCCCAGGGCTTCAGAGACCCAGTACTTC. Protein sequence: CASSPRASETQYF. V and J are TRBV7-9 and TRBJ2-5, with D perhaps TRBD1 (5 bases). Germline CDR1 is SEHNR and CDR2 is FQNEAQ (reference sequence). Between the trimmed V and J ends, which lost 5 bases and 4 bases, there was a span of 11 bases. This CDR3 has 13 amino acids.

J is TRBJ1-1 and V is TRBV14, with no clear D. V shed 7 bases and J shed 7 bases, with 10 bases lying between them. Germline V gene data show CDR1 as SGHDN and CDR2 as FVKESK. The CDR3 loop spans 11 amino acids. CDR3 amino acids: CASNLDGEAFF. The DNA of the CDR3 is TGTGCCAGCAACTTAGACGGTGAAGCTTTCTTT.

The gene calls are TRBV20-1 and TRBJ2-7, with TRBD1 matching 9 bases. The germline CDR1 and CDR2 sequences are DFQATT and SNEGSKA (reference sequence). This CDR3 contains 15 residues. V shed 1 base and J 1 base; nucleotides not matched to a gene: 5. CDR3 DNA sequence: TGCAGTGCTAGAGCGCTACAGGGGGCTTCCTACGAGCAGTACTTC. It is translated as CSARALQGASYEQYF.

CDR3 DNA sequence: TGTGCCAGCAGCCAAGGTTCAGGGAACATCCGGGAGCAGTTCTTC. Translation gives CASSQGSGNIREQFF. This chain links TRBV3-1 with TRBJ2-1, with D maybe TRBD1 (5 bases). Germline V gene data show CDR1 as LGHDT and CDR2 as YNNKEL (reference sequence). Deletions cut 1 base from V and 10 bases from J, with 17 bases between. This CDR3 is 15 amino acids long.

This chain joins TRBV10-3 and TRBJ1-5; a possible D gene is TRBD1 (6 bases). V shed 0 bases and J shed 5 bases, with 11 bases lying between them. The CDR3 loop spans 15 amino acids. Germline CDR1 reads ENHRY; CDR2 reads SYGVKD. CDR3 sequence: CAISESGGTYQPQHF. The CDR3 DNA is TGTGCCATCAGTGAGTCAGGGGGGACCTATCAGCCCCAGCATTTT.

This chain joins TRBV7-6 and TRBJ2-5, with 10 bases fitting TRBD2. The CDR3 length is 16 residues. CDR1 is SGHVS and CDR2 is FNYEAQ in the germline V gene. V shed 1 base, J shed 1 base, and the junction held 3 bases outside the gene matches. This CDR3 is CASSLGGLASQETQYF. The CDR3 bases are TGTGCCAGCAGCTTAGGGGGACTAGCGAGCCAAGAGACCCAGTACTTC.

The chain couples TRBV6-2 or TRBV6-3 to TRBJ2-5; D is ambiguous. The CDR3 is 14 residues long. The germline gives CDR1 MNHEY, CDR2 SVGEGT. V was clipped by 6 bases and J by 2 bases, with 13 bases between them. CDR3: CASSQPKGQETQYF. The CDR3, as DNA: TGTGCCAGCAGCCAACCTAAGGGACAAGAGACCCAGTACTTC.

The chain joins TRBV7-2 to TRBJ2-4, with 8 bases aligning to TRBD1. The J call is doubtful: the DNA matches TRBJ2-5 better. CDR1 is SGHTA and CDR2 is FQGNSA in the germline V gene. The CDR3 is made up of 17 amino acids. CDR3 in amino acids: CASSLVGRGRAGETQYF. DNA of the CDR3: TGTGCCAGCAGCTTAGTAGGCAGGGGGCGCGCTGGGGAGACCCAGTACTTC.

The chain uses TRBV10-3 and TRBJ2-5; D ambiguous. V dropped 4 bases and J dropped 3 bases, with 9 bases sitting between them. From germline, CDR1 is ENHRY and CDR2 SYGVKD. The CDR3 is made up of 13 amino acids. CDR3 amino acids: CAISGVVEETQYF. CDR3 sequence (DNA): TGTGCCATCAGTGGAGTGGTAGAAGAGACCCAGTACTTC.

This clonotype was seen only a few times. The chain is built from TRBV7-2 and TRBJ1-2; D is unclear. V lost 3 bases and J lost 1, with 18 bases in between. Looked up from germline, CDR1 is SGHTA and CDR2 is FQGNSA. The CDR3 totals 17 residues. In DNA, the CDR3 is TGTGCCAGCAGCTTGGGCCGGCCCCAATTTTATAACTATGGCTACACCTTC. It codes for CASSLGRPQFYNYGYTF.

As to this clonotype: At one end, the junction sequence differs from germline, possibly due to a read error. The genes are TRBV7-7 and TRBJ2-3; D is unclear. This CDR3 comprises 15 residues. The germline V gene encodes CDR1 SSHAT and CDR2 FNYEAQ (reference sequence). CDR3 sequence: CASSPGPRKSDTQYF. The CDR3, as DNA: TGTGCTAGCAGCCCCGGGCCACGTAAGTCAGATACGCAGTATTTT.

V usage is TRBV6-5 and J usage is TRBJ1-6, with D possibly matching TRBD1 (5 bases). The CDR3 consists of 16 residues. The V end was cut by 0 bases, the J end by 9 bases, with 15 bases between. The germline gives CDR1 MNHEY, CDR2 SVGAGI. The DNA of the CDR3 is TGTGCCAGCAGTTACTCGGGCAGGGATATATTTTCACCCCTCCACTTT. Its protein is CASSYSGRDIFSPLHF.

The V and J genes are TRBV20-1 and TRBJ2-6, with D perhaps matching TRBD1 (6 bases). The V gene lost 6 bases and the J gene lost 2 bases, with 11 bases spanning the gap. The CDR3 has 14 amino acids. Germline lookup yields CDR1 DFQATT and CDR2 SNEGSKA (reference sequence). In DNA, the CDR3 is TGCAGTGCGCCAACAGGGCCTGGGGCCAACGTCCTGACTTTC. Protein sequence: CSAPTGPGANVLTF.

This clonotype was detected a few times. CDR3 in amino acids: CASSLAGLAGGSYEQYF. The CDR3 coding sequence is TGTGCCAGCAGTTTAGCGGGACTAGCGGGGGGCTCCTACGAGCAGTACTTC. The V gene is TRBV12-3 or TRBV12-4, the J gene TRBJ2-7, with 15 bases aligning to TRBD2. The CDR3 extends over 17 amino acids. J lost 0 bases, V lost 0 bases, and 0 bases had no gene match.

J is TRBJ2-6 and V is TRBV28, with D unclear. Looked up from germline, CDR1 is MDHEN and CDR2 is SYDVKM. V lost 5 bases and J 10 bases, leaving 12 bases between the germline ends. There are 13 residues in the CDR3. CDR3 bases: TGTGCCAGCAGTCTGGTCGGTCGGAACGTCCTGACTTTC. The encoded protein is CASSLVGRNVLTF.